The 9 T cell receptor beta chains reported below all come from one sample, sequenced in a study of blood T cell repertoires in COVID-19. Data came from immunoSEQ multiplex PCR; TCRdb stores just in-frame clones and leaves some out. The sample holds 20,000 or so clones; 80% to 90% are singletons and the top ten take 15% to 20%. Input material: peripheral blood. Source of these receptors: a human donor with acute or convalescent COVID-19. The donor label of this sample is uncertain.

The DNA of the CDR3 is TGTGCCAGCAGTTACCTACTTACTAGCGGGATAGGCCGCAATGAGCAGTTCTTC. As protein: CASSYLLTSGIGRNEQFF. The V and J genes are TRBV6-2 or TRBV6-3 and TRBJ2-1; 10 positions match TRBD2. V shed 2 bases and J 6 bases; nucleotides not matched to a gene: 13. The CDR3 covers 18 residues. Germline V gives CDR1 MNHEY, CDR2 SVGEGT.

This sequence joins TRBV12-3 or TRBV12-4 and TRBJ1-2; maybe TRBD1 (6 bases). V dropped 2 bases and J dropped 7 bases, with 11 bases sitting between them. The CDR3 totals 13 residues. In nucleotides, the CDR3 is TGTGCCAGCAGTTTAAGGGGGACCGGTGGCTACACCTTC. Protein: CASSLRGTGGYTF.

The chain joins TRBV10-3 to TRBJ1-1; D unresolved. This CDR3 is 15 amino acids long. Germline loops: CDR1 ENHRY, CDR2 SYGVKD. Trimming removed 2 bases at V and 3 bases at J, with 13 bases between. The CDR3 reads CAISEMSGVYTEAFF. For the CDR3, the DNA is TGTGCCATCAGTGAGATGAGCGGGGTCTACACTGAAGCTTTCTTT.

The rearrangement uses TRBV6-5 and TRBJ2-7; D not certain. Germline V gene sequence: CDR1 MNHEY, CDR2 SVGAGI. Between the trimmed V and J ends, which lost 6 bases and 0 bases, there was a span of 6 bases. This CDR3 is built from 12 residues. CDR3 in amino acids: CASSLRSYEQYF. The CDR3 DNA follows: TGTGCCAGCAGCCTTCGCTCCTACGAGCAGTACTTC.

V gene TRBV11-2 combines with J gene TRBJ1-5; D may be TRBD1 (6 bases). The germline V gene has CDR1 SGHAT and CDR2 FQNNGV. This CDR3 is 13 amino acids long. With 4 bases removed from V and 6 bases from J, the gap between germline ends came to 10 bases. CDR3 coding DNA: TGTGCCAGCAGCTCAGGGGTTTCTCAGCCCCAGCATTTT. Protein product: CASSSGVSQPQHF.

A single count supports this clone. The chain recombines TRBV2 with TRBJ2-1; D unresolved. Looked up from germline, CDR1 is SNHLY and CDR2 is FYNNEI. V gave up 5 bases and J gave up 3 bases, with 8 bases separating them. The CDR3 spans 13 residues. The CDR3 here is CASSKNNYNEQFF. The CDR3 DNA follows: TGTGCCAGCAGTAAAAACAACTACAATGAGCAGTTCTTC.

This clone was seen a few times. The CDR3 sequence: CASRTTGGNSEKLFF. The CDR3 DNA reads TGTGCCAGTAGGACTACAGGGGGCAACAGTGAAAAACTGTTTTTT. V and J are TRBV19 and TRBJ1-4; TRBD1 aligns across 9 bases. V lost 6 bases and J lost 7; bases outside the gene matches: 9. Germline V gene lookup returns CDR1 LNHDA and CDR2 SQIVND (reference sequence). This CDR3 is 15 amino acids long.

This rearrangement joins TRBV7-2 to TRBJ2-2; D is ambiguous. Deletions cut 2 bases from V and 5 bases from J, with 9 bases between. Germline lookup yields CDR1 SGHTA and CDR2 FQGNSA. The CDR3 length is 14 residues. In nucleotides, the CDR3 is TGTGCCAGCAGCTTACTGGGCGAGACCGGGGAGCTGTTTTTT. This gives the protein CASSLLGETGELFF.

The rearrangement joins TRBV7-2 to TRBJ2-3, with 8 positions matching TRBD2. Looked up from germline, CDR1 is SGHTA and CDR2 is FQGNSA. V lost 5 bases to trimming and J lost 6 bases; unmatched junction nucleotides: 10. This CDR3 is built from 15 residues. The CDR3: CASSQAGAPSDTQYF. The CDR3 coding sequence is TGTGCCAGCAGCCAAGCGGGGGCCCCGTCGGATACGCAGTATTTT. The full variable domain, with the rest looked up from reference TRBV7-2 and TRBJ2-3, is GAGVSQSPSNKVTEKGKDVELRCDPISGHTALYWYRQSLGQGLEFLIYFQGNSAPDKSGLPSDRFSAERTGGSVSTLTIQRTQQEDSAVYLCASSQAGAPSDTQYFGPGTRLTVL.